This T cell receptor (beta chain) was identified during a study of blood T cell repertoires in COVID-19. Libraries were prepared by immunoSEQ multiplex PCR; TCRdb keeps only in-frame clonotypes and omits some of them. The sample shows tens of thousands of clones, 90% of them seen only once. Trimming left V 0 bases short and J 0 bases short, with 7 bases between. This CDR3 comprises 15 residues. Germline V lookup: CDR1 SGHRS, CDR2 YFSETQ. The sequenced sample consisted of peripheral blood. The origin of this receptor is a man over 45 with acute or convalescent COVID-19. V usage is TRBV5-1 and J usage is TRBJ1-3; D might be TRBD1 (5 bases). The CDR3 spells CASSLVGDSGNTIYF. CDR3 nucleotide sequence: TGCGCCAGCAGCTTGGTAGGGGACTCTGGAAACACCATATATTTT.